Listed below are T cell receptor beta chains from one sample, sequenced in a study of blood T cell repertoires in COVID-19. This table comes from immunoSEQ multiplex PCR, and its TCRdb copy is limited to in-frame clones, with some not included. The table lists about 70,000 clones, 88% of them singletons. Sequencing was performed on peripheral blood. These receptors originate from a human donor in a cohort sampled during active COVID-19. CDR3s include the opening cysteine and the closing phenylalanine or tryptophan. A D gene is named only where the DNA matches it firmly. Size tells how often a clone was seen (once, few, many) or the class of an expanded clone, and some rows leave it out.

D,size,J,V,length,DNA,CDR3
TRBD2,NA,TRBJ2-1,TRBV7-9,16,TGTGCCAGCAGCTTAGAAGGCGGGAGCCTCGACAATGAGCAGTTCTTC,CASSLEGGSLDNEQFF
TRBD2,NA,TRBJ2-1,TRBV5-1,17,TGCGCCAGCAGCTCGGGACTAGCGGGACCCCGTACGCATGAGCAGTTCTTC,CASSSGLAGPRTHEQFF
NA,NA,TRBJ1-2,TRBV13,15,TGTGCCAGCAGCTTAAGGTCGAGCAGGGGTTATGGCTACACCTTC,CASSLRSSRGYGYTF
TRBD1,NA,TRBJ2-3,TRBV7-6,16,TGTGCCAGCAGTTTACTGACAGGGGCCGTCACAGATACGCAGTATTTT,CASSLLTGAVTDTQYF
TRBD2,NA,TRBJ2-1,TRBV19,15,TGTGCCAGTAGTATCATTAGCGGGAGAGGTGAAGAGCAGTTCTTC,CASSIISGRGEEQFF
TRBD2,NA,TRBJ2-2,TRBV28,15,TGTGCCAGTGGGGCCGCGGGAGGTGGCACCGGGGAGCTGTTTTTT,CASGAAGGGTGELFF
NA,NA,TRBJ2-1,TRBV7-7,15,TGTGCTAGCAGCCCGTCTGGAGACAGTTACAATGAGCAGTTCTTC,CASSPSGDSYNEQFF
TRBD2,once,TRBJ2-5,TRBV6-4,15,TGTGCCAGCAGTAAGGCAGCGGGAGAAGGAGAGACCCAGTACTTC,CASSKAAGEGETQYF
NA,NA,TRBJ1-2,TRBV19,13,TGTGCCAGTAGTATAGATGGGAGGTATGGCTACACCTTC,CASSIDGRYGYTF
NA,NA,TRBJ2-5,TRBV2,12,TGTGCCAGCAGTCAAATCCAAGAGACCCAGTACTTC,CASSQIQETQYF
NA,NA,TRBJ2-2,TRBV19,15,TGTGCCAGTATGCTAGGGGTCCCGAACACCGGGGAGCTGTTTTTT,CASMLGVPNTGELFF
TRBD2,NA,TRBJ2-1,TRBV5-6,14,TGTGCCAGCAGCCCCGGGACTAGCTGGCATGAGCAGTTCTTC,CASSPGTSWHEQFF
NA,NA,TRBJ1-1,TRBV12-3/TRBV12-4,13,TGTGCCAGCAGTATGTCTATGAACACTGAAGCTTTCTTT,CASSMSMNTEAFF
TRBD2,NA,TRBJ2-3,TRBV27,17,TGTGCCAGCAGTTCGACTAGCGGGAGGGCTCGGCCAGATACGCAGTATTTT,CASSSTSGRARPDTQYF
TRBD2,NA,TRBJ2-5,TRBV6-4,16,TGTGCCAGCAGTGTAAGCCCCGGGACTAGTCAGGAGACCCAGTACTTC,CASSVSPGTSQETQYF
NA,NA,TRBJ2-3,TRBV29-1,15,TGCAGCGTTGCGCGGGGACAGCTTAGCACAGATACGCAGTATTTT,CSVARGQLSTDTQYF
NA,once,TRBJ2-5,TRBV11-2,13,TGTGCCAGCAGCTCTGGACTGGGAGAGACCCAGTACTTC,CASSSGLGETQYF
NA,NA,TRBJ1-5,TRBV19,13,TGTGCCAGTAGTCCCGTAATTAGTCAGCCCCAGCATTTT,CASSPVISQPQHF
TRBD2,NA,TRBJ2-3,TRBV10-2,15,TGCGCCAGCAGCCGCGGACTAGCGGGTGCAGATACGCAGTATTTT,CASSRGLAGADTQYF
NA,NA,TRBJ1-3,TRBV28,15,TGTGCCAGCACCCCTGGGGGGATTACTGGAAACACCATATATTTT,CASTPGGITGNTIYF
TRBD2,once,TRBJ2-3,TRBV13,16,TGTGCCAGCAGCTTATCGGGAAGCGGGATGCGTGATACGCAGTATTTT,CASSLSGSGMRDTQYF
NA,NA,TRBJ2-1,TRBV3-1/TRBV3-2,13,TGTGCCAGCAGCCAGTCGGGCTACAATGAGCAGTTCTTC,CASSQSGYNEQFF
NA,NA,TRBJ2-4,TRBV6-5,16,TGTGCCAGCAGTTACCTCAGGCCCGGGGGCAAAAACATTCAGTACTTC,CASSYLRPGGKNIQYF
NA,NA,TRBJ1-5,TRBV12-3/TRBV12-4,13,TGTGCCAGCAGTCAACAGTACAATCAGCCCCAGCATTTT,CASSQQYNQPQHF
NA,NA,TRBJ1-4,TRBV19,13,TGTGCCACGCAGACAGGTTTCAGTGAAAAACTGTTTTTT,CATQTGFSEKLFF
NA,NA,TRBJ2-1,TRBV10-3,16,TGTGCCACCACACCGTTAGCGGAAGGCTCCTACAATGAGCAGTTCTTC,CATTPLAEGSYNEQFF
NA,NA,TRBJ1-2,TRBV27,12,TGTGCCAGCAGTTCAGGGAACTATGGCTACACCTTC,CASSSGNYGYTF
NA,once,TRBJ1-6,TRBV27,15,TGTGCCAGCCGCTATACGGGACAAGCTAATTCACCCCTCCACTTT,CASRYTGQANSPLHF
TRBD1,NA,TRBJ2-1,TRBV27,14,TGTGCCAGTACTCCCGGGACAGGGGGCGATGAGCAGTTCTTC,CASTPGTGGDEQFF
NA,NA,TRBJ2-3,TRBV9,13,TGTGCCAGCAGCGAGGGGCCCGGGGATACGCAGTATTTT,CASSEGPGDTQYF
TRBD1,NA,TRBJ1-4,TRBV11-2,15,TGTGCCAGCAGCTTACGACAGGGGTATGGTGAAAAACTGTTTTTT,CASSLRQGYGEKLFF
NA,once,TRBJ1-1,TRBV28,14,TGTGCCAGCAGTTTACGACAGCTGGGAATAGGGGCTTTCTTT,CASSLRQLGIGAFF
TRBD1,NA,TRBJ2-5,TRBV5-6,15,TGTGCCAGCAGCTTGGGGGACAGGGGTCGGGAGACCCAGTACTTC,CASSLGDRGRETQYF
NA,NA,TRBJ1-1,TRBV21-1,17,TGTGCCAGCAGCAATTCGAAGGGGCACAGTTTATTGGCTGAAGCTTTCTTT,CASSNSKGHSLLAEAFF
NA,NA,TRBJ2-1,TRBV27,14,TGTGCCAGCGTTGCGGGACAGCCGTACAATGAGCAGTTCTTC,CASVAGQPYNEQFF
TRBD2,NA,TRBJ2-1,TRBV4-1,14,TGCGCCAGCAGAAAGGGACTAGCAATAAATGAGCAGTTCTTC,CASRKGLAINEQFF
TRBD1,NA,TRBJ1-1,TRBV5-5,13,TGTGCCAGCAGCCTACAGGGGGATACTGAAGCTTTCTTT,CASSLQGDTEAFF
NA,NA,TRBJ1-6,TRBV11-2,18,TGTGCCAGCAGCTTAGGGGTGCTCCGGTGGCAGGGGACTTCACCCCTCCACTTT,CASSLGVLRWQGTSPLHF
TRBD1,NA,TRBJ1-4,TRBV5-3,16,TGTGCCAGAAGCCGGGACAGGGGGAAAGTTTGGGAAAAACTGTTTTTT,CARSRDRGKVWEKLFF
TRBD1,NA,TRBJ1-1,TRBV6-6,16,TGTGCCAGCAGTTCCCTCGGGACAGGGATTCTTTCTGAAGCTTTCTTT,CASSSLGTGILSEAFF
NA,NA,TRBJ2-3,TRBV5-4,14,TGTGCCAGCAGCCCCGGGACTCCCACAGATACGCAGTATTTT,CASSPGTPTDTQYF
NA,NA,TRBJ2-3,TRBV7-3,14,TGTGCCAGCAGCTTAGGAGGGTTGGCAGATACGCAGTATTTT,CASSLGGLADTQYF
NA,NA,TRBJ2-5,TRBV5-4,13,TGTGCCAGCAGCTTGGAACCGGGGGAGACCCAGTACTTC,CASSLEPGETQYF
TRBD2,NA,TRBJ2-3,TRBV25-1,15,TGTGCCAGCAGTGATAGCGGGAGGGCCACAGATACGCAGTATTTT,CASSDSGRATDTQYF
TRBD1,NA,TRBJ2-7,TRBV7-9,14,TGTGCCAGCACCGGGGACAGGCACCCCTACGAGCAGTACTTC,CASTGDRHPYEQYF
NA,once,TRBJ2-7,TRBV5-8,15,TGTGCCAGCACCCGGGGACGAGGACAGACCTACGAGCAGTACTTC,CASTRGRGQTYEQYF
TRBD1,NA,TRBJ2-1,TRBV19,14,TGTGCCAGTAATCCGGGACAGGGTGTTAATGAGCAGTTCTTC,CASNPGQGVNEQFF
NA,NA,TRBJ2-3,TRBV27,18,TGTGCCAGCAGTTTATCGGCCGGCAGACTTTGGGGCACAGATACGCAGTATTTT,CASSLSAGRLWGTDTQYF
NA,NA,TRBJ1-1,TRBV3-1/TRBV3-2,15,TGTGCCAGCAGCCAAGGGTTGAAAGGGGGCACTGAAGCTTTCTTT,CASSQGLKGGTEAFF
TRBD1,NA,TRBJ2-5,TRBV2,18,TGTGCCAGCAGTGAAGCGGGGAGCGCCAGGGGGTGGGAAGAGACCCAGTACTTC,CASSEAGSARGWEETQYF
TRBD1,few,TRBJ1-5,TRBV19,15,TGTGCCAGTAGTGGGACAGGAGGTGGCAATCAGCCCCAGCATTTT,CASSGTGGGNQPQHF
NA,NA,TRBJ2-1,TRBV4-1,14,TGCGCCAGCAGCCAGTGGGTTGGAGCGAGTGAGCAGTTCTTC,CASSQWVGASEQFF
TRBD1,NA,TRBJ1-5,TRBV24-1,16,TGTGCCACCAGTGATTCCAGGGGGCGAGTGAATCAGCCCCAGCATTTT,CATSDSRGRVNQPQHF